Following are 20 T cell receptor beta chains from one sample sequenced in a study of early T cells in non-severe SARS-CoV-2 infection. TCRdb fed the 5' RACE reads into MiXCR, producing one record per CDR3 protein. The table lists some 82,000 distinct CDR3 sequences, roughly 12% of them singletons. The input for sequencing was whole blood, taken at baseline. Source of these receptors: an adult who was a healthcare worker with PCR-confirmed SARS-CoV-2 infection or an uninfected control (not recorded which).

The genes are TRBV30 and TRBJ1-5; D possibly corresponds to TRBD1 (5 bases). This CDR3 is 16 amino acids long. V was clipped by 4 bases and J by 0 bases, with 16 bases between them. Per the germline V gene, CDR1 is GTSNPN and CDR2 is SVGIG (reference sequence). The CDR3 DNA reads as TGTGCCTGGACCCCAGGGACCGGTCGTAGCAATCAGCCCCAGCATTTT. Amino acid sequence: CAWTPGTGRSNQPQHF.

The J gene is TRBJ2-3, the V gene TRBV12-3 or TRBV12-4; no reliable D call. The V end lost 5 bases, the J end lost 8 bases, and 17 bases lay between the germline ends. This CDR3 has 14 amino acids. The CDR3 loop reads CASSPSPGISTQYF. In DNA form, the CDR3 reads TGTGCCAGCAGTCCAAGCCCCGGTATAAGTACGCAGTATTTT.

In this sample, this clonotype turned up many times. The chain combines TRBV5-4 with TRBJ2-2; 8 bases are shared with TRBD2. Germline V lookup: CDR1 SGHNT, CDR2 YYREEE (reference sequence). J was trimmed by 9 bases and V by 1 base; bases with no gene match: 14. The CDR3 has 17 amino acids. In nucleotides, the CDR3 is TGTGCCAGCAGCTTGTCTGGACGGATTAGCGGGAACCGGGAGCTGTTTTTT. Translation: CASSLSGRISGNRELFF.

This clonotype was observed at least ten times. The genes are TRBV2 and TRBJ2-3; D tentatively fits TRBD1 or TRBD2 (5 bases each). Germline V gives CDR1 SNHLY, CDR2 FYNNEI. The CDR3 consists of 13 residues. The V gene lost 8 bases and the J gene lost 2 bases, with 11 bases spanning the gap. DNA for the CDR3: TGTGCCAGCGAGGACGGGACCACAGATACGCAGTATTTT. Its translation: CASEDGTTDTQYF.

This clonotype showed up many times. V and J are TRBV11-2 and TRBJ1-2; 11 nucleotides agree with TRBD1. Trimming at V came to 4 bases and at J to 2 bases, leaving 6 bases not matched to a gene. The CDR3 loop spans 16 amino acids. In germline, CDR1 is SGHAT, CDR2 FQNNGV. CDR3 bases: TGTGCCAGCAGCTCTCTCCGGGACAGGGGGAACTATGGCTACACCTTC. As protein: CASSSLRDRGNYGYTF.

In this sample, this clonotype turned up a few times. The V call is TRBV7-6, the J call TRBJ2-1, with 9 bases identical to TRBD2. J lost 5 bases, V lost 5 bases, and 13 bases had no gene match. This CDR3 has 17 amino acids. The V gene's germline CDR1 is SGHVS and CDR2 FNYEAQ. CDR3 region: CASSPRAVAGVDNEQFF. The CDR3 DNA reads as TGTGCCAGCAGCCCCCGAGCGGTAGCGGGAGTGGACAATGAGCAGTTCTTC.

This clonotype was seen a handful of times. The chain is built from TRBV5-4 and TRBJ1-1; 7 nucleotides agree with TRBD1. This CDR3 has 14 amino acids. Losses at the gene ends were 0 bases for V and 5 bases for J; bases not matched to a gene: 4. Germline V gene lookup returns CDR1 SGHNT and CDR2 YYREEE (reference sequence). The CDR3 here is CASSLAGRGTEAFF. The CDR3 DNA reads as TGTGCCAGCAGCTTGGCCGGCAGGGGGACTGAAGCTTTCTTT.

This clonotype was seen a handful of times. The chain employs TRBV28 and TRBJ2-5; 7 bases align to TRBD2. The CDR3 consists of 16 residues. CDR1 MDHEN and CDR2 SYDVKM come from the germline V gene. The ends lost 5 bases at V and 0 bases at J; junction bases unmatched: 9. In DNA form, the CDR3 reads TGTGCCAGCAGTCTCCACCTCGCGGGAGACCAAGAGACCCAGTACTTC. The encoded protein is CASSLHLAGDQETQYF.

This clonotype was seen more than once but under ten times. The CDR3 protein is CAIKSTDEQYF. In nucleotides, the CDR3 is TGTGCCATCAAGTCTACGGACGAGCAGTACTTC. The J gene is TRBJ2-7, the V gene TRBV10-3; D remains ambiguous. This CDR3 contains 11 residues. Trimming pared 7 bases from V and 5 bases from J, leaving 9 bases between. The germline gives CDR1 ENHRY, CDR2 SYGVKD.

This clonotype was counted only a few times. This rearrangement joins TRBV28 to TRBJ1-6, with 8 bases fitting TRBD1. V dropped 6 bases and J dropped 0; count of bases not matched to a gene: 4. There are 16 residues in the CDR3. Germline V gene sequence: CDR1 MDHEN, CDR2 SYDVKM. CDR3 in DNA: TGTGCCAGCAGGGGGGACAGGTCCTCCTATAATTCACCCCTCCACTTT. Its translation: CASRGDRSSYNSPLHF.

The chain links TRBV28 to TRBJ1-1; D possibly corresponds to TRBD1 (6 bases). Per the germline V gene, CDR1 is MDHEN and CDR2 is SYDVKM. The length of the CDR3 is 15 residues. V was trimmed by 2 bases and J by 1 base, leaving 11 bases between them. The CDR3 DNA sequence: TGTGCCAGCAGTTTAATTCAGGGGAAGAACACTGAAGCTTTCTTT. Amino acid sequence: CASSLIQGKNTEAFF.

The V call is TRBV20-1, the J call TRBJ2-5; 12 nucleotides match TRBD2. The CDR3 runs to 14 residues. Trimming cost V 6 bases and J 5 bases; bases outside gene matches: 7. The germline V gene encodes CDR1 DFQATT and CDR2 SNEGSKA (reference sequence). The CDR3 region is CSARLAGARETQYF. The CDR3 DNA is TGCAGTGCACGACTAGCGGGAGCCCGGGAGACCCAGTACTTC.

The chain has TRBV19 and TRBJ2-5; 7 nucleotides align to TRBD1. The ends lost 6 bases at V and 5 bases at J; junction bases unmatched: 12. The CDR3 is 15 residues long. Germline V gene sequence: CDR1 LNHDA, CDR2 SQIVND (reference sequence). CDR3 nucleotide sequence: TGTGCCAGTAGCCCCATAGAACAGGGGAAGGAGACCCAGTACTTC. It specifies CASSPIEQGKETQYF.

This rearrangement joins TRBV30 to TRBJ2-1; maybe TRBD2 (8 bases). CDR1 is GTSNPN, CDR2 SVGIG, per germline (reference sequence). The CDR3 covers 12 residues. Trimming pared 2 bases from V and 11 bases from J, leaving 13 bases between. CDR3 region: CAWSTGGGKQFF. Here the CDR3 DNA reads TGTGCCTGGAGTACGGGAGGGGGCAAGCAGTTCTTC.

This clonotype was detected ten times or more. This sequence joins TRBV10-3 and TRBJ2-1; 11 nucleotides agree with TRBD2. Germline V gene data show CDR1 as ENHRY and CDR2 as SYGVKD. The CDR3 runs to 21 residues. V lost 3 bases to trimming and J lost 0 bases; unmatched junction nucleotides: 16. For the CDR3, the DNA is TGTGCCATCAGTGAAAGGGGAGGACAGCTAACTAGCGGGGGCTCCTACAATGAGCAGTTCTTC. This codes for CAISERGGQLTSGGSYNEQFF.

There are a few counts of this clonotype. The chain couples TRBV18 to TRBJ2-1; D might be TRBD2 (6 bases). The CDR3 consists of 16 residues. Germline V CDR1 and CDR2: KGHSH, LQKENI. V was pared by 4 bases and J by 2 bases, with 15 bases between. This CDR3 reads CASSLRPGLPYNEQFF. The CDR3 bases are TGTGCCAGCTCACTCCGACCGGGACTCCCCTACAATGAGCAGTTCTTC.

This clonotype was seen only a few times. CDR3 amino acids: CASTQMVQGHYNSPLHF. The CDR3 bases are TGTGCCAGCACCCAAATGGTGCAGGGACACTATAATTCACCCCTCCACTTT. The rearrangement joins TRBV2 to TRBJ1-6; weak D call: TRBD1 (6 bases). V was pared by 7 bases and J by 3 bases, with 19 bases between. This CDR3 comprises 17 residues. Per the germline V gene, CDR1 is SNHLY and CDR2 is FYNNEI. Full variable domain (rest looked up from reference TRBV2 and TRBJ1-6): EPEVTQTPSHQVTQMGQEVILRCVPISNHLYFYWYRQILGQKVEFLVSFYNNEISEKSEIFDDQFSVERPDGSNFTLKIRSTKLEDSAMYFCASTQMVQGHYNSPLHFGNGTRLTVT.

This clonotype appeared many times. The CDR3 here is CASSLTHSGANVLTF. CDR3 DNA: TGTGCCAGCAGCTTGACCCACTCTGGGGCCAACGTCCTGACTTTC. The chain is built from TRBV11-2 and TRBJ2-6; the D is unclear. V lost 3 bases to trimming and J lost 0 bases, with 6 bases between them. This CDR3 is 15 amino acids long. Germline V CDR1 and CDR2: SGHAT, FQNNGV. The whole variable domain, remainder taken from reference TRBV11-2 and TRBJ2-6, is EAGVAQSPRYKIIEKRQSVAFWCNPISGHATLYWYQQILGQGPKLLIQFQNNGVVDDSQLPKDRFSAERLKGVDSTLKIQPAKLEDSAVYLCASSLTHSGANVLTFGAGSRLTVL.

This clonotype was detected many times. CDR3 DNA: TGCAGTGCCCTGAATGCAGTCTACAATGAGCAGTTCTTC. It translates to CSALNAVYNEQFF. J is TRBJ2-1 and V is TRBV20-1; D not resolved. CDR3 size: 13 residues. Germline V CDR1 and CDR2: DFQATT, SNEGSKA (reference sequence). Between the trimmed V and J ends, which lost 6 bases and 3 bases, there was a span of 12 bases.

J is TRBJ2-1 and V is TRBV18; 7 nucleotides align to TRBD2. The germline V gene encodes CDR1 KGHSH and CDR2 LQKENI. With V trimmed by 4 bases and J by 4 bases, 10 bases remained unmatched. CDR3 length: 16 amino acids. The CDR3 sequence is CASSLYYAGEYNEQFF. CDR3 in DNA: TGTGCCAGCTCACTTTACTATGCGGGAGAGTACAATGAGCAGTTCTTC.